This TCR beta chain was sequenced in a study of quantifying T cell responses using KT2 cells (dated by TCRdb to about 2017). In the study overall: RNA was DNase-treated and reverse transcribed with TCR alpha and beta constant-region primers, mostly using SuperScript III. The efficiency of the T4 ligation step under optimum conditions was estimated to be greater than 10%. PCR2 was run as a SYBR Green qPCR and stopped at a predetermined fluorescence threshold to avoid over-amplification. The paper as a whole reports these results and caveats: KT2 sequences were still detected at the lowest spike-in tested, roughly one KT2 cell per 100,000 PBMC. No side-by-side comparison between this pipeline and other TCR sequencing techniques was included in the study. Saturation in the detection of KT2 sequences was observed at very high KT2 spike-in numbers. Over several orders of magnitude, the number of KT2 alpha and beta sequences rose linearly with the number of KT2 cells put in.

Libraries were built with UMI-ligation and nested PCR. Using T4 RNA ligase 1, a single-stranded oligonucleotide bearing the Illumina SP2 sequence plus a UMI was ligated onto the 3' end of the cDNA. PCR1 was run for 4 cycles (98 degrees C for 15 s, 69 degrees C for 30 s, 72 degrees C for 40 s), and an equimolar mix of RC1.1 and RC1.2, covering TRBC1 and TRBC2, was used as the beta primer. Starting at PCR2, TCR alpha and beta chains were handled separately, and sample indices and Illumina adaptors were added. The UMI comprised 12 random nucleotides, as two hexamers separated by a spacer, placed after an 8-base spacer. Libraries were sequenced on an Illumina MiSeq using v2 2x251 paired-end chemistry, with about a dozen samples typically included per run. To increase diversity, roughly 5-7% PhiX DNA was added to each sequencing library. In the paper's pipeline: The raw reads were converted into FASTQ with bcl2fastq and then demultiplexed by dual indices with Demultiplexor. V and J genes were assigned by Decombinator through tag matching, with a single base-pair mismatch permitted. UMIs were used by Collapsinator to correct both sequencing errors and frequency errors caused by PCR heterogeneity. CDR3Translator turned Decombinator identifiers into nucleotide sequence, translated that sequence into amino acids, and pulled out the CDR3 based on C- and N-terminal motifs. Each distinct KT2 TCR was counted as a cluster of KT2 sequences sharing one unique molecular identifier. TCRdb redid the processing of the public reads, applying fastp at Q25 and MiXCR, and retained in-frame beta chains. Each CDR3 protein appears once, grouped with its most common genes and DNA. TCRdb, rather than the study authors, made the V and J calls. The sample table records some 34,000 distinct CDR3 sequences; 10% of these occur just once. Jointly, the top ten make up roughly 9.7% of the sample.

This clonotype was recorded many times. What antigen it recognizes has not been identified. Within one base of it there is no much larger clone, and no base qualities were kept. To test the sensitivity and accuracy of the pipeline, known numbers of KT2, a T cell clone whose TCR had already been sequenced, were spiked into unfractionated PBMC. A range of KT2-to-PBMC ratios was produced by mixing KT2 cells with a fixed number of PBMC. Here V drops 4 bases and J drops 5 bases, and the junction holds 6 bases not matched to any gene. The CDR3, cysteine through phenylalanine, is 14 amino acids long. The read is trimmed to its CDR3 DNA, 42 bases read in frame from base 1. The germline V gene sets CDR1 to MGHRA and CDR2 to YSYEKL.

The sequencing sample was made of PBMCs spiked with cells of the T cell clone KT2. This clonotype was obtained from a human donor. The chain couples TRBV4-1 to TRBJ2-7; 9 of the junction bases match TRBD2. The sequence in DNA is TGCGCCAGCAGCCCCCGGTTAGCGGGGGACGAGCAGTACTTC. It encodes CASSPRLAGDEQYF.